The text below deals with one TCR beta chain. Deletions cut 3 bases from V and 7 bases from J, with 12 bases between. CDR1 and CDR2 (germline): GTSNPN, SVGIG (reference sequence). The CDR3 loop spans 12 amino acids. The data are from a study of cytomegalovirus exposure and HLA in healthy donors. At the level of the study: In an earlier analysis, 90 million to 130 million unique TCR beta sequences were found from some 200 million T cells.

The primer mix had 60 Vbeta and 13 Jbeta primers. Clones were sequenced by immunoSEQ multiplex PCR, and TCRdb holds only the in-frame ones, with some missing. The table records around 180,000 clones, about four fifths of them present only once. The chain is built from TRBV30 and TRBJ2-5; D is possibly TRBD2 (5 bases). This clonotype originated in a middle-aged woman in good health and CMV-seronegative. The sequenced material came from PBMCs. CDR3 sequence: CAWRGEGRTQYF. The CDR3 nucleotides are TGTGCCTGGAGGGGAGAGGGTAGGACCCAGTACTTC.